This entry concerns a single T cell receptor (beta chain). Its antigen target is currently unknown. Base qualities are not at hand, and no much larger clone is one base apart. Trimming removed 5 bases from V and 0 bases from J; the gene matches leave 20 bases unexplained. The CDR3 has 21 amino acids, counting the end cysteine and phenylalanine. The only DNA kept is the CDR3, 63 bases in frame from the first base. Based on the germline V gene (reference sequence), the CDR1 and CDR2 sequences are MNHNY and SVGAGI. This sample was included in a study of blood T cell repertoires in COVID-19 (TCRdb year 2020). Looking at the study overall: The collaborator samples originated in the United States, Italy and Spain and spanned the acute and convalescent phases of COVID-19. The repertoires were released in a freely available public database intended as a resource for research on the immune response to SARS-CoV-2. Samples were obtained from the ongoing ImmuneRACE study (first 160 participants) and from over a thousand subjects provided by 6 global collaborators. The prospective study material was composed of cDNA or gDNA derived from T cells, B-cell-depleted T cells, or PBMCs. The dataset comprised deeply sampled blood TCRbeta repertoires from subjects exposed to, actively infected with, or recovered from COVID-19. Sample metadata almost always included a de-identified subject ID, COVID-19 status, age in years and sex. Where HLA class I and class II types were available, the types were taken from metadata supplied by the sample provider, not from assay-based typing.

Study-level results and caveats: How much clinical and demographic metadata was included differed by source and by participant, and the metadata was provided uncurated.

TCRbeta CDR3 regions were amplified from genomic DNA by means of the immunoSEQ Assay, a bias-controlled multiplex PCR. The source study handled its data this way. The number of nucleated cells in each sample was estimated from the amplification of reference gene primers within the assay. Sequence reads were collapsed and filtered to measure the absolute abundance of every unique TCRbeta CDR3 rearrangement. Productive Simpson clonality was computed per sample as the square root of Simpson's diversity index over productive rearrangements. Here the immuneACCESS table is served through TCRdb, limited to in-frame sequences with V and J called. Missing clones are a known gap in these copies; in checked studies unresolved V genes cover under half, and the rest lacks a known reason. For V, J and clone size, that table is used; D and trimming come from the DNA. A total of some 240,000 clones appear in this sample, roughly 81% of them only once. Under 8% of the sample goes to the ten largest clones.

In the prospective study, participants were about 18 to 90 years old, resided in about two dozen geographic areas of the United States, and were enrolled through a virtual design. In the prospective study, cohorts were assigned on the basis of participant-reported clinical history obtained from a screening survey and a study questionnaire. Exposed participants had been in contact with someone with a PCR-confirmed or clinician-diagnosed COVID-19 case within 2 weeks of study entry. In the prospective study, mobile phlebotomists collected whole blood, serum and a nasopharyngeal or oropharyngeal swab from each participant. Over a roughly 2-month period, participants in the prospective study had the option of providing additional blood draws and questionnaires. Before DNA extraction, prospective study blood samples were shipped either frozen or at room temperature.

The receptor's source is a woman in her forties or fifties who had been exposed to COVID-19. The specimen was PBMCs or T cells enriched from blood (not recorded which). Here the chain combines TRBV6-6 and TRBJ2-1, with 9 junctional bases fitting TRBD2. The nucleotides are TGTGCCAGCAGTCCCGTCCCCCTAGGAGCGGGGGGCCGCAGCTCCTACAATGAGCAGTTCTTC. It translates to CASSPVPLGAGGRSSYNEQFF.